This T cell receptor beta chain was obtained from a study of vaccination and CD4 T cells after COVID-19. Points on this clonotype: Its antigen remains unidentified.

Findings and caveats of the study: Only post-vaccination samples contained a median approximately 84% of the reactive clones in convalescent patients.

Trimming removed 4 bases at V and 7 bases at J, with 14 bases between. The CDR3 totals 13 residues. CDR1 MNHEY and CDR2 SMNVEV come from the germline V gene (reference sequence). As for time point: late sampling 161 to 241 days after vaccination in a few convalescent patients. Treatment given: roughly 11-day PBMC culture with coronavirus spike peptide pools or control peptides (ViraFEST assay). At the Johns Hopkins FTIC core, DNA taken from cultured CD4+ T cells was sequenced by way of the Oncomine TCR Beta short-read assay. TCRdb independently ran MiXCR on the PCR reads; one entry per CDR3 protein. This sample has tens of thousands of distinct CDR3 sequences; 35% to 50% occur once, and the top ten carry about 5.2%.

The sequence was obtained from a human donor who had recovered from COVID-19. Sequenced here: CD4+ T cells from blood, cultured in vitro, sampled about 7 months after SARS-CoV-2 vaccination. The V call is TRBV27, the J call TRBJ2-7, with D perhaps matching TRBD2 (5 bases). The CDR3 loop is CASSYRGPREQYF. The CDR3 DNA reads as TGTGCCAGCAGTTACCGGGGTCCAAGGGAGCAGTACTTC.